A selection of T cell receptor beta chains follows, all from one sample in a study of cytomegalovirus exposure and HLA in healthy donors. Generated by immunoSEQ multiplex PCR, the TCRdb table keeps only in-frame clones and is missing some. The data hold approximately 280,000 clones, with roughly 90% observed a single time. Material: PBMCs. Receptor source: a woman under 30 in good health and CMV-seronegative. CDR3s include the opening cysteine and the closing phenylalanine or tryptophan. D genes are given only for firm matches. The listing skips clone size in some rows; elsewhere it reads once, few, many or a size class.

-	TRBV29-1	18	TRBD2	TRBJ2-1	CSVDGTSGGVNSYNEQFF	TGCAGCGTTGATGGGACTAGCGGGGGGGTTAACTCCTATAATGAGCAGTTCTTC
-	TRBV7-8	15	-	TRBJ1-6	CASSPLFTSDSPLHF	TGTGCCAGCAGCCCCTTATTTACTTCTGATTCACCCCTCCACTTT
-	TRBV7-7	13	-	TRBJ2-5	CASSSGQQETQYF	TGTGCTAGCAGCTCTGGACAGCAAGAGACCCAGTACTTC
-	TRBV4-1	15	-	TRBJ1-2	CASSPRGGAINGYTF	TGCGCCAGCAGCCCTCGGGGGGGGGCTATCAATGGCTACACCTTC
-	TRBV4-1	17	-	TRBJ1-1	CASSHKQAAQQDTEAFF	TGCGCCAGCAGCCATAAGCAGGCGGCACAACAGGACACTGAAGCTTTCTTT
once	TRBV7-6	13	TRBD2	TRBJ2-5	CASQGLAGTTQYF	TGTGCCTCCCAGGGACTAGCAGGGACGACCCAGTACTTC
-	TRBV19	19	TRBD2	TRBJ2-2	CASRGAGLAGGPSTGELFF	TGTGCCAGTAGAGGGGCAGGTCTAGCGGGGGGGCCCAGCACCGGGGAGCTGTTTTTT
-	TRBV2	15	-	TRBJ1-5	CASSDGGAGNQPQHF	TGTGCCAGCAGTGATGGGGGGGCAGGGAATCAGCCCCAGCATTTT
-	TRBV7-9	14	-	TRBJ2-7	CASSSQTDSYEQYF	TGTGCCAGCAGCTCCCAGACAGACAGCTACGAGCAGTACTTC
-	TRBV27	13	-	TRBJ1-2	CASMSGRDYGYTF	TGTGCCAGCATGTCGGGGAGGGACTATGGCTACACCTTC
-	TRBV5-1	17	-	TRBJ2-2	CASSITGQGGRTGELFF	TGCGCCAGCAGCATCACTGGACAGGGAGGGCGCACCGGGGAGCTGTTTTTT
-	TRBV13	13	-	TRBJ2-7	CASTPKGEDEQYF	TGTGCCAGCACCCCGAAAGGAGAAGACGAGCAGTACTTC
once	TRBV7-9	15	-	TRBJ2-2	CASSLFLENTGELFF	TGTGCCAGCAGCTTATTTCTAGAAAACACCGGGGAGCTGTTTTTT
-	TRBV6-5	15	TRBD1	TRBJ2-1	CASSQGGAALFEQFF	TGTGCCAGCAGTCAAGGGGGCGCCGCCCTTTTTGAGCAGTTCTTC
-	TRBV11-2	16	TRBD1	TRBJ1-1	CASNFFWDRGSTEAFF	TGTGCCAGCAATTTTTTTTGGGACAGGGGTTCCACTGAAGCTTTCTTT
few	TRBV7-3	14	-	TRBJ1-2	CASSLSSREDGYTF	TGTGCCAGCAGCTTAAGCTCTCGGGAGGATGGCTACACCTTC